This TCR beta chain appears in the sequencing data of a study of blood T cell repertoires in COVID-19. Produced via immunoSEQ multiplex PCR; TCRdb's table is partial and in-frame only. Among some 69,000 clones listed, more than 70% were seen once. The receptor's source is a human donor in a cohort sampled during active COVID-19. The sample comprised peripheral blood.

CDR3 sequence: CASSLGSAVSYEQYF. The CDR3 coding sequence is TGTGCCAGCAGCTTAGGGTCCGCGGTCTCCTACGAGCAGTACTTC. The V call is TRBV7-9, the J call TRBJ2-7, with D hard to call. V was trimmed by 1 base and J by 0 bases, leaving 10 bases between them. Per the germline V gene, CDR1 is SEHNR and CDR2 is FQNEAQ (reference sequence). CDR3 size: 15 residues.